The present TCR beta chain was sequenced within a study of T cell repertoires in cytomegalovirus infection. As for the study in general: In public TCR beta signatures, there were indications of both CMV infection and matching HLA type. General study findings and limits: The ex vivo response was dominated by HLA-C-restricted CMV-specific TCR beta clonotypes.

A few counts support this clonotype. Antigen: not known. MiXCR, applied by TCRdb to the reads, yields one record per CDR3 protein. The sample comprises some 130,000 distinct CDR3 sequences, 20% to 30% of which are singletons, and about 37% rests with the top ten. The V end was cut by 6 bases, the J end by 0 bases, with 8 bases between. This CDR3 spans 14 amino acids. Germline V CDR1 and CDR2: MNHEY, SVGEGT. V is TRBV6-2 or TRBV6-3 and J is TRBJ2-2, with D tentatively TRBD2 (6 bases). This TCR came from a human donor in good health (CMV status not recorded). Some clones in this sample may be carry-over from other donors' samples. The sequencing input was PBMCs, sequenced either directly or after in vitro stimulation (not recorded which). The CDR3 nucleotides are TGTGCCAGCAGGGACTACGCGAACACCGGGGAGCTGTTTTTT. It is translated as CASRDYANTGELFF.